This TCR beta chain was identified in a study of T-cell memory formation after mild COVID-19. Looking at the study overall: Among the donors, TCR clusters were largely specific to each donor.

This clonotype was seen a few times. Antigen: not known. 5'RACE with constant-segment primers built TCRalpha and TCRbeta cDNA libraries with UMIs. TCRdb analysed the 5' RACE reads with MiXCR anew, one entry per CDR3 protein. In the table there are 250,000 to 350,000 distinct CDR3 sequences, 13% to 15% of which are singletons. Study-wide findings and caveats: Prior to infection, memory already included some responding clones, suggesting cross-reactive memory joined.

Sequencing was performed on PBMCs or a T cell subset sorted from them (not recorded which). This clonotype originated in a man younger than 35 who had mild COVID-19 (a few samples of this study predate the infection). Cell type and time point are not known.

CDR3 nucleotide sequence: TGTGCCAGCAGCGTGAGGGCTGATAATGAAAAACTGTTTTTT. It is translated as CASSVRADNEKLFF. V gene TRBV9 combines with J gene TRBJ1-4; D is ambiguous. Germline values: CDR1 SGDLS, CDR2 YYNGEE. This CDR3 has 14 residues. V was pared by 2 bases and J by 4 bases, with 9 bases between.